This entry concerns a single T cell receptor (beta chain). Germline-derived CDR1 and CDR2 are SGHTA and FQGNSA. V shed 2 bases and J 5 bases; nucleotides not matched to a gene: 10. The CDR3 is 17 residues long. The sample comes from a study of blood T cell repertoires in COVID-19. Study at large: The United States, Italy and Spain were the sources of the acute and convalescent COVID-19 samples.

The data were produced by immunoSEQ multiplex PCR, yet TCRdb's version contains in-frame clones alone and is incomplete. The sample has some 150,000 clones, roughly 85% seen once. This study enrolled people aged 18 to 89 from roughly 22 US geographic areas. What the recovered Cohort 3 donors had was two negative PCRs, clearance, or symptom resolution. The source is a woman aged 45-60 years who had recovered from COVID-19. Sequencing used PBMCs or T cells enriched from blood (not recorded which). The V and J genes are TRBV7-2 and TRBJ2-5; 11 nucleotides line up with TRBD2. The CDR3 loop reads CASSLFLSGRAGETQYF. The CDR3 DNA reads as TGTGCCAGCAGCTTATTTCTTAGCGGGAGGGCCGGCGAGACCCAGTACTTC.